This T cell receptor beta chain was obtained from a study of OX40 agonist ivuxolimab in advanced cancers. Whole-study context: Hepatocellular carcinoma, melanoma, renal cell or head and neck cancer affected the dose-escalation patients.

Clones were read by immunoSEQ multiplex PCR, and TCRdb kept only the in-frame ones, dropping some. The sample lists 70,000 to 95,000 clones, 84% occurring once. In this sample, this clone turned up a few times. V was trimmed by 5 bases and J by 5 bases, leaving 9 bases between them. This CDR3 is 12 amino acids long. Germline lookup yields CDR1 WNHNN and CDR2 SYGVQD (reference sequence). The sequence came from an adult with an advanced solid tumor such as melanoma, head and neck, liver or kidney cancer. V usage is TRBV10-1 and J usage is TRBJ1-2; D is unclear. This specimen was CD4+ or CD8+ T cells sorted from blood, taken in a trial of the OX40 agonist ivuxolimab. The DNA for the CDR3 is TGCGCCAGCAGTCAAGACTCGTATGGCTACACCTTC. It specifies CASSQDSYGYTF.